A selection of T cell receptor beta chains follows, all from one sample in a study of shared clonotypes between healthy human individuals. Repertoires were generated with immunoSEQ multiplex PCR, while TCRdb's copy carries only in-frame clones and drops some. The repertoire holds some 1,900,000 clones, with approximately 94% as singletons. The sequenced sample was naive CD8+ T cells sorted from blood. These receptors were taken from a man aged 18 to 30 in good health. Both conserved end residues are part of each CDR3. The D gene is left open where the match is weak.

CDR3 protein	D gene	V gene
CASSYTTNTEAFF	-	TRBV6-5
CASSLGSYNEQFF	-	TRBV11-2
CASSWTFSYEQYF	-	TRBV7-2
CALGTPSPLHF	-	TRBV30
CASIAGNGYTF	-	TRBV19
CASSSQLGNGGAVEQFF	TRBD2	TRBV27
CASSVTTINREASYEQYF	-	TRBV7-2
CASSYLTGGSDEQYF	TRBD1	TRBV6-5
CASSWDREEGQPQHF	TRBD1	TRBV28
CSAESQSSYEQYF	-	TRBV29-1
CASSSPSQGNQPQHF	-	TRBV7-8
CASSGPSGGGTDTQYF	TRBD2	TRBV9
CASSLSLTGTYEQYF	TRBD1	TRBV4-1
CASSVDASGVSYNEQFF	TRBD2	TRBV9
CASSLRTGGTGEQYF	TRBD1	TRBV5-1
CASNTPGLAYNEQFF	TRBD2	TRBV9